This T cell receptor beta chain appears in the sequencing data of a study of long-term antiretroviral therapy in people with HIV. Broader study findings: The study collected no data on ART adherence, viral resistance or therapy changes. After ART, diversity increased yet remained lower than transplant donor controls. Repertoires with HIV possessed tighter CDR3 length spans than those of controls.

The V gene's germline CDR1 is MNHNY and CDR2 SVGAGI (reference sequence). This CDR3 has 13 amino acids. V lost 8 bases, J lost 3 bases, and 10 bases lay in between. The libraries were made with immunoSEQ v3.0 at survey level. Using immunoSEQ multiplex PCR, the repertoire was profiled, and TCRdb retains in-frame clones only, with some absent. The sample has some 16,000 clones, more than 75% seen once; the top ten hold around 11%. Points on this clone: Its antigen remains unidentified.

The receptor's source is a man between 45 and 60 years old with HIV. The V and J genes are TRBV6-6 and TRBJ2-2, with D possibly TRBD2 on 5 matching bases. Sequencing used unsorted PBMCs, obtained 0.7 years before starting antiretroviral therapy. The CDR3 coding sequence is TGTGCCAGCGGAAGCGGCTACACCGGGGAGCTGTTTTTT. Amino acids: CASGSGYTGELFF.